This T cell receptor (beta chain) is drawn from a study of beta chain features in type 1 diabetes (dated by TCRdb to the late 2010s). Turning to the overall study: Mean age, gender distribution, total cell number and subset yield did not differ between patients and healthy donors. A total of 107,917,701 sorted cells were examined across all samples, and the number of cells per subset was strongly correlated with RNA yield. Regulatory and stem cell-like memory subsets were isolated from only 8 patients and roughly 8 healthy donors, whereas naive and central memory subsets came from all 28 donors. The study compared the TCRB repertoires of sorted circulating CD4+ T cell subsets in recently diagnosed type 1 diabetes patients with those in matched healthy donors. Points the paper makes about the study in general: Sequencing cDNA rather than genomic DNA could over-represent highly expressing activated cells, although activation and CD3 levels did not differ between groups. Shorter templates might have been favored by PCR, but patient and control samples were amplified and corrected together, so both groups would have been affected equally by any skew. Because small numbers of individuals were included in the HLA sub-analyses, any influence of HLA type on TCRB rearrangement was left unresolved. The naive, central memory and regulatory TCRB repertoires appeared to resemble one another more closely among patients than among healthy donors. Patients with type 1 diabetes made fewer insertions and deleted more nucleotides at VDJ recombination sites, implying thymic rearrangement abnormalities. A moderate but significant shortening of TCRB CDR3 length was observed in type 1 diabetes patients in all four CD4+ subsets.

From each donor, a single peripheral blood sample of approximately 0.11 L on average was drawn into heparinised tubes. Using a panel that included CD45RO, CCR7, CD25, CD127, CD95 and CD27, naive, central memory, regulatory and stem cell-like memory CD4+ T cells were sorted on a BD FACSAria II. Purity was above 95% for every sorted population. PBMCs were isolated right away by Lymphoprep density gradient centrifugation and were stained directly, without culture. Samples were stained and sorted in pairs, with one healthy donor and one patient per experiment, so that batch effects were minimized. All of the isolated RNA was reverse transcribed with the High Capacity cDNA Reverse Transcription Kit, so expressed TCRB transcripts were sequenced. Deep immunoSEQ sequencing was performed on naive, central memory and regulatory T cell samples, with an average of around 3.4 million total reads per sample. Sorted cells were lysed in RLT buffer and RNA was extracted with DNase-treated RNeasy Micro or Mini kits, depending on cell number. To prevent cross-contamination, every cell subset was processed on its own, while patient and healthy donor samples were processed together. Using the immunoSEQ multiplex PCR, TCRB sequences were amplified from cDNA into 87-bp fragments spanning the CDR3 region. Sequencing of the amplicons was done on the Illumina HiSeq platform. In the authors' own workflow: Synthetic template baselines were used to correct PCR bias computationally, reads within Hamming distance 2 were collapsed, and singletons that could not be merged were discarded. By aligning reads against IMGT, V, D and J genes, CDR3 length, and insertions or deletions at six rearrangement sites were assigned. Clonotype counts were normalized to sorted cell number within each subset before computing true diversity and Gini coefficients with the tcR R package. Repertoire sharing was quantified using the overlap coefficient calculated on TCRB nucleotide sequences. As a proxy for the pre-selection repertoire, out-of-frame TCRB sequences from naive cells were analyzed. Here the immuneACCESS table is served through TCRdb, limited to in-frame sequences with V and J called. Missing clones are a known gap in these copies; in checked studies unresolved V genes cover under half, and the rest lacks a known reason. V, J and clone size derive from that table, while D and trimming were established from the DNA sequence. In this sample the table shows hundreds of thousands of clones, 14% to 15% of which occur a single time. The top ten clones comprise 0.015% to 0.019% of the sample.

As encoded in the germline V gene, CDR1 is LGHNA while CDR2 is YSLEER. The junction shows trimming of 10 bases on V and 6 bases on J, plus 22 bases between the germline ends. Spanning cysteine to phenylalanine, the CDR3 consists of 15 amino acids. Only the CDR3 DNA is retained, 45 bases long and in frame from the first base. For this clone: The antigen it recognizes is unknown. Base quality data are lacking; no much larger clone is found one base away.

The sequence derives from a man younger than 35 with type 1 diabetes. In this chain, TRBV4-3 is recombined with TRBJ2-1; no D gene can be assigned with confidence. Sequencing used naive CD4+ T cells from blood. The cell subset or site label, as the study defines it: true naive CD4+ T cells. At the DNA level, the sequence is TGCGCCATCCCAGCCGACACAACCCTTTGCAATGAGCAGTTCTTC. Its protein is CAIPADTTLCNEQFF.